Listed here are 20 T cell receptor beta chains from one sample, sequenced in a study of T-cell memory formation after mild COVID-19. One entry per CDR3 protein results from TCRdb running MiXCR on the 5' RACE reads. The sample lists around 300,000 distinct CDR3 sequences, roughly a fifth seen once, with 20% to 25% in the top ten. The sequenced material came from PBMCs or a T cell subset sorted from them (not recorded which). All receptors derive from a man in his late teens or twenties who had mild COVID-19 (a few samples of this study predate the infection). Cell type and time point are not known.

Only a few counts were recorded for this clonotype. The chain uses TRBV7-2 and TRBJ2-5; 8 nucleotides match TRBD1. The CDR3 has 15 residues. The trim removed 5 bases at V and 3 bases at J, leaving 8 bases unmatched. Germline V gives CDR1 SGHTA, CDR2 FQGNSA. The CDR3 sequence is CASSPFLTGEETQYF. The CDR3 coding sequence is TGTGCCAGCAGCCCTTTTTTGACAGGGGAAGAGACCCAGTACTTC.

The CDR3 reads CASSSTLSEETQYF. The CDR3, as DNA: TGTGCCAGCAGCTCAACCTTATCGGAAGAGACCCAGTACTTC. The chain combines TRBV7-2 with TRBJ2-5; D not resolved. The CDR3 has 14 amino acids. V dropped 4 bases and J dropped 3 bases, with 12 bases sitting between them. The germline CDR1 and CDR2 sequences are SGHTA and FQGNSA.

The chain recombines TRBV18 with TRBJ2-1; TRBD2 is a possible D gene (6 bases). Trimming cost V 3 bases and J 9 bases, with 18 bases left between them. Germline lookup yields CDR1 KGHSH and CDR2 LQKENI. The CDR3 loop spans 15 amino acids. Here the CDR3 DNA reads TGTGCCAGCTCACCCCCCCCGCTGGGAGGTGGTGAGCAGTTCTTC. It codes for CASSPPPLGGGEQFF.

This clonotype was counted between two and nine times. This chain uses TRBV3-1 with TRBJ1-6; the D gene is possibly TRBD1 (6 bases). With 4 bases removed from V and 9 bases from J, the gap between germline ends came to 16 bases. The CDR3 is made up of 15 amino acids. Per the germline V gene, CDR1 is LGHDT and CDR2 is YNNKEL (reference sequence). This chain's CDR3 is CASSPRDIRGSPLHF. In nucleotides, the CDR3 is TGTGCCAGCAGCCCCCGGGACATCAGAGGTTCACCCCTCCACTTT.

This chain connects TRBV4-3 to TRBJ1-1; 10 bases are a match to TRBD1. V was pared by 4 bases and J by 4 bases, with 12 bases of the junction left unmatched. CDR3 length equals 17 residues. CDR1 LGHNA and CDR2 YSLEER come from the germline V gene. The CDR3 here is CASSPSGGGTGATEAFF. The CDR3, as DNA: TGCGCCAGCAGCCCCTCGGGGGGGGGGACAGGGGCCACTGAAGCTTTCTTT.

This clonotype occurred many times. V and J are TRBV5-1 and TRBJ2-1; tentatively, D is TRBD1 (5 bases). The CDR3 has 13 residues. The V end was cut by 0 bases, the J end by 5 bases, with 6 bases between. Per the germline V gene, CDR1 is SGHRS and CDR2 is YFSETQ. CDR3 in DNA: TGCGCCAGCAGCTTGGCCAGGGACAATGAGCAGTTCTTC. Protein: CASSLARDNEQFF. Supplemented by reference TRBV5-1 and TRBJ2-1, the full variable domain reads KAGVTQTPRYLIKTRGQQVTLSCSPISGHRSVSWYQQTPGQGLQFLFEYFSETQRNKGNFPGRFSGRQFSNSRSEMNVSTLELGDSALYLCASSLARDNEQFFGPGTRLTVL.

This clonotype was recorded a few times. The V call is TRBV7-9, the J call TRBJ2-1; TRBD2 might be the D (6 bases). The CDR3 loop spans 15 amino acids. Germline-derived CDR1 and CDR2 are SEHNR and FQNEAQ (reference sequence). The V end was cut by 2 bases, the J end by 5 bases, with 13 bases between. The CDR3, as DNA: TGTGCCAGCAGCTTAATCCTGCGGGGCAACAATGAGCAGTTCTTC. Its protein product is CASSLILRGNNEQFF.

The gene calls are TRBV4-2 and TRBJ1-1; unclear D gene. Trimming took 4 bases from V and 5 from J, leaving 14 bases between them. Germline V gene data show CDR1 as LGHNA and CDR2 as YNFKEQ. This CDR3 has 14 amino acids. The CDR3 coding sequence is TGTGCCAGCAGCCGACCGAGCCGAGAGACTGAAGCTTTCTTT. Protein sequence: CASSRPSRETEAFF.

This clonotype was observed many times. The rearrangement joins TRBV20-1 to TRBJ2-7; unclear D gene. CDR3 length equals 13 residues. Trimming removed 0 bases from V and 2 bases from J, with 8 bases in between. Germline V gene data show CDR1 as DFQATT and CDR2 as SNEGSKA (reference sequence). DNA for the CDR3: TGCAGTGCTAGAGATCCCCGTACCTACGAGCAGTACGTC. This codes for CSARDPRTYEQYV.

This clonotype has more than one count but fewer than ten. The genes are TRBV29-1 and TRBJ2-7; perhaps TRBD2 as D (7 bases). V was shortened by 4 bases and J by 6 bases, with 13 bases between the two germline ends. The CDR3 runs 12 residues. Germline CDR1 SQVTM, CDR2 ANQGSEA. The CDR3 loop is CSVARGAGEQYF. The CDR3 bases are TGCAGCGTTGCACGGGGGGCGGGCGAGCAGTACTTC.

The genes are TRBV7-3 and TRBJ2-1, with 11 bases lining up with TRBD1. There are 16 residues in the CDR3. Germline V lookup: CDR1 SGHTA, CDR2 FQGTGA. V trimming: 5 bases; J trimming: 0 bases; junction bases outside the gene matches: 3. Written as DNA, the CDR3 is TGTGCCAGCAGCCCTGGGACAGGGGGCTCCTACAATGAGCAGTTCTTC. This codes for CASSPGTGGSYNEQFF.

The chain employs TRBV7-8 and TRBJ2-7; possible D gene TRBD1, 6 bases. CDR1 is SGHVS and CDR2 is FQNEAQ in the germline V gene. Between the trimmed V and J ends, which lost 5 bases and 0 bases, there was a span of 14 bases. The CDR3 runs to 15 residues. CDR3 coding DNA: TGTGCCAGCAGCCCAGCCCGGACAGCCTCCTACGAGCAGTACTTC. Protein product: CASSPARTASYEQYF.

The gene calls are TRBV7-2 and TRBJ1-6, with 7 bases identical to TRBD1. The CDR3 length is 13 residues. V lost 8 bases and J lost 4; bases outside the gene matches: 2. Per the germline V gene, CDR1 is SGHTA and CDR2 is FQGNSA. The CDR3 protein is CASGRGYNSPLHF. In nucleotides, the CDR3 is TGTGCCAGCGGCAGGGGGTATAATTCACCCCTCCACTTT.

This clonotype was detected ten times or more. The gene calls are TRBV6-4 and TRBJ2-3; 10 nucleotides match TRBD1. The V gene end was trimmed by 2 bases and the J gene end by 4 bases; junction bases not matched to a gene: 0. The CDR3 spans 14 residues. Per the germline V gene, CDR1 is MRHNA and CDR2 is SNTAGT. CDR3 protein: CASSDGTGADTQYF. CDR3 DNA sequence: TGTGCCAGCAGTGACGGGACAGGGGCAGATACGCAGTATTTT.

This clonotype has a handful of counts. J is TRBJ2-1 and V is TRBV10-3, with TRBD2 matching 11 bases. The germline V gene has CDR1 ENHRY and CDR2 SYGVKD. V shed 10 bases, J shed 7 bases, and the junction held 15 bases outside the gene matches. The CDR3 consists of 16 residues. The CDR3 here is CATQPASGGIGNEQFF. The CDR3 DNA sequence: TGTGCCACCCAGCCGGCTAGCGGGGGGATAGGAAATGAGCAGTTCTTC.

The chain employs TRBV27 and TRBJ2-1, with 9 bases fitting TRBD2. This CDR3 has 16 amino acids. Germline CDR1 is MNHEY and CDR2 is SMNVEV (reference sequence). With 5 bases clipped from V and 8 bases from J, the junction kept 13 bases outside the gene matches. This chain's CDR3 is CASSPRGASGAHEQFF. The CDR3 nucleotides read TGTGCCAGCAGTCCAAGAGGGGCTAGCGGGGCCCATGAGCAGTTCTTC.

The rearrangement joins TRBV4-1 to TRBJ1-6; TRBD1 might be the D (5 bases). V was pared by 0 bases and J by 9 bases, with 27 bases between. In germline, CDR1 is MGHRA, CDR2 YSYEKL. This CDR3 is 20 amino acids long. The CDR3 DNA sequence: TGCGCCAGCAGCCAAGATCGGCGGGGCGGGAAAATCGAGTGGAGTTCACCCCTCCACTTT. Its protein product is CASSQDRRGGKIEWSSPLHF.

V usage is TRBV9 and J usage is TRBJ1-5, with a tentative D call TRBD1 (5 bases). The CDR3 is made up of 14 amino acids. CDR1 and CDR2 (germline): SGDLS, YYNGEE. Trimming removed 0 bases from V and 7 bases from J, with 11 bases in between. The CDR3 is CASSVGGLGQPQHF. DNA of the CDR3: TGTGCCAGCAGCGTAGGGGGCCTAGGACAGCCCCAGCATTTT.

The chain carries TRBV6-4 and TRBJ2-1; D is perhaps TRBD1 or TRBD2 (5 bases each). CDR1 is MRHNA, CDR2 SNTAGT, per germline. Trimming left V 4 bases short and J 3 bases short, with 10 bases between. This CDR3 comprises 14 residues. Here the CDR3 reads CASSGDGGYNEQFF. CDR3 in DNA: TGTGCCAGCAGTGGGGACGGTGGCTACAATGAGCAGTTCTTC.

J is TRBJ1-2 and V is TRBV10-3, with D perhaps matching TRBD1 (5 bases). Looked up from germline, CDR1 is ENHRY and CDR2 is SYGVKD. The V gene lost 4 bases and the J gene lost 5 bases, with 14 bases spanning the gap. CDR3 size: 14 residues. The CDR3 bases are TGTGCCATCAGTGGCACAGCCGGGGGATATGGCTACACCTTC. It codes for CAISGTAGGYGYTF.